The TCR beta chain described here comes from a study of technical replicates of blood from a few donors. CDR3 length equals 14 residues. Per the germline V gene, CDR1 is SSHAT and CDR2 is FNYEAQ (reference sequence). This clone occurred once. A read error may produce the germline difference seen at one junction end. TCRdb's copy holds only in-frame clones and misses some; the assay was immunoSEQ multiplex PCR. The sample records fewer than 90,000 clones, around 92% being singletons. The sequencing sample was made of T cells isolated from PBMCs. The rearrangement joins TRBV7-7 to TRBJ2-5; TRBD2 is a possible D gene (5 bases). This clonotype was sampled from a human donor in good health. The CDR3 DNA sequence: TGTGCTAGCAGCCCCGGGATTTCTCAAGAGACCCAGTACTTC. This encodes CASSPGISQETQYF.